This T cell receptor beta chain is from a study of CD8 T cells in ankylosing spondylitis (dated by TCRdb to 2016 to 2017). General notes on the study: To find TCR variants linked to disease, the study profiled T cell receptor beta repertoires in ankylosing spondylitis patients and healthy donors. The full study cohort was made up of about 25 ankylosing spondylitis patients and 108 healthy donors. Peripheral blood was sampled, and synovial fluid was also collected from ankylosing spondylitis patients. Summary of the overall study and its limitations: A TCR beta motif made up of several highly homologous amino acid variants appeared to be characteristic of blood from ankylosing spondylitis patients. Some TCR beta motif variants had previously been reported in synovial fluid and blood of reactive arthritis patients, which suggested common disease-initiation mechanisms. The disease-linked clones showed a CD8+ phenotype and occurred at relatively low frequencies in peripheral blood. The disease-linked clones were reported to be significantly enriched in matched synovial fluid samples from ankylosing spondylitis patients.

The instrument given in TCRdb is Illumina HiSeq 2500. Quantitative 5'-RACE with molecular barcodes was used to prepare TCR beta libraries. The original methods were these. A new computational method based on a probabilistic model of VDJ rearrangement was used to identify disease-linked TCR variants. TCRdb reprocessing: public reads trimmed at Q25 with fastp, clones called with MiXCR, in-frame beta chains kept. CDR3 protein sequences are deduplicated, and each keeps its most common genes and DNA. The authors' filters were not applied to this entry. The sample table shows roughly 200,000 distinct CDR3 sequences, and more than 10% are seen once. The ten largest clones take up 15% to 20% of the sample. Taken from cysteine to phenylalanine, the CDR3 has 16 residues. Just the 48-base CDR3 DNA is kept, in frame starting at base 1. At the junction V is shortened by 4 bases and J by 0 bases; bases outside the gene matches: 5.

This clonotype appeared many times. The target of this receptor is not known. No much larger clone exists at a distance of one base, and base qualities are not known. The sequence is built from TRBV12-3 or TRBV12-4 and TRBJ1-2; 10 junctional bases match TRBD1. The source is a male donor with ankylosing spondylitis or in good health (not recorded which). The specimen was blood, either unsorted or a sorted T cell fraction (not recorded which). The CDR3 region reads CASSYTTGGANYGYTF. The DNA is as follows: TGTGCCAGCAGTTACACGACAGGGGGCGCTAACTATGGCTACACCTTC.